This T cell receptor (beta chain) comes out of a study of vaccination and CD4 T cells after COVID-19. About the research overall: Control cultures were given a CEFX pool, an HIV-1 Nef pool, or no peptide. General study points: Rising from around 20 to 38, the median of SARS-CoV-2-reactive clonotypes did not change significantly.

With respect to this clonotype: Its antigen remains unidentified.

Once obtained from cultured CD4+ T cells, the DNA was sequenced using the Oncomine TCR Beta short-read assay. Via MiXCR, TCRdb re-called the PCR reads, giving one row per CDR3 protein. The table includes some 18,000 distinct CDR3 sequences, roughly 29% detected once. The CDR3 extends over 14 amino acids. V was shortened by 3 bases and J by 8 bases, with 16 bases between the two germline ends. Treatment indicated: approximately nine-day PBMC culture with coronavirus spike peptide pools or control peptides (ViraFEST assay). In the ViraFEST assay, peptide-pool expansion preceded TCR sequencing of expanded clonotypes.

The chain couples TRBV12-3 or TRBV12-4 to TRBJ1-2; D uncertain. This clonotype was sampled from a human donor with COVID-19. Sequencing was carried out using cultured CD4+ T cells from blood. The CDR3 reads CASSFPSGSGGYTF. The CDR3 bases are TGTGCCAGCAGTTTTCCGTCAGGAAGTGGGGGCTACACCTTC.